Reported below is one T cell receptor (beta chain). The sample is drawn from a study of neoadjuvant anti-PD-1 for oral cavity cancer. These oral cavity squamous cell carcinomas were HPV-negative and locally advanced. No culture or expansion preceded analysis of these blood cells. Six replicates per PBMC sample, mostly from 450 to 600 ng of genomic DNA. Profiled with immunoSEQ multiplex PCR; TCRdb holds only in-frame clones, not every one. The repertoire holds around 17,000 clones, with approximately 67% as singletons. V lost 4 bases, J lost 6 bases, and 20 bases lay in between. CDR1 and CDR2 (germline): MGHDK, SYGVNS. The CDR3 contains 16 residues.

The TCR comes from a person aged 35-79 years with oral cavity squamous cell carcinoma. The V call is TRBV25-1, the J call TRBJ2-3; D may be TRBD1 or TRBD2 (7 bases each). The sample in question was PBMCs, obtained before nivolumab (anti-PD-1) treatment. The CDR3 DNA is TGTGCCAGCAGTGCCCCAGGGGGGGAGGGCCCGGATACGCAGTATTTT. It is translated as CASSAPGGEGPDTQYF.